The 3 T cell receptor beta chains presented below share a single source sample, sequenced in a study of blood T cell repertoires in COVID-19. TCRdb's table, derived via immunoSEQ multiplex PCR, lists solely in-frame clones and lacks some. The sample records about 220,000 clones, approximately 91% being singletons. The sample taken for sequencing was peripheral blood. The receptor source for this set is a man aged 35-49 years with acute or convalescent COVID-19.

V usage is TRBV4-1 and J usage is TRBJ2-1, with 16 nucleotides matching TRBD2. The V gene end was trimmed by 6 bases and the J gene end by 8 bases; junction bases not matched to a gene: 16. The CDR3 is made up of 19 amino acids. The germline V gene has CDR1 MGHRA and CDR2 YSYEKL. The CDR3 spells CASSYPGLAGGQASDEQFF. CDR3 bases: TGCGCCAGCAGTTACCCGGGACTAGCGGGGGGGCAGGCAAGCGATGAGCAGTTCTTC.

The V and J genes are TRBV27 and TRBJ1-3; tentative D call: TRBD1 (5 bases). The length of the CDR3 is 14 residues. V lost 2 bases, J lost 4 bases, and 9 bases lay in between. Germline-derived CDR1 and CDR2 are MNHEY and SMNVEV (reference sequence). CDR3 sequence: CASSLGGAGNTIYF. CDR3 DNA sequence: TGTGCCAGCAGTTTAGGAGGGGCGGGAAACACCATATATTTT.

This chain joins TRBV5-1 and TRBJ2-1, with D possibly TRBD2 on 7 matching bases. V lost 3 bases and J lost 7, with 20 bases in between. The germline V gene encodes CDR1 SGHRS and CDR2 YFSETQ. The CDR3 has 16 residues. The DNA for the CDR3 is TGCGCCAGCAGCTACCGAGGGGGGGCCGGCAAGAATGAGCAGTTCTTC. This encodes CASSYRGGAGKNEQFF.